Sequencing of this T cell receptor beta chain was carried out in a study of technical replicates of blood from a few donors. Trimming took 2 bases from V and 2 from J, leaving 10 bases between them. The length of the CDR3 is 15 residues. Germline V gives CDR1 MNHNS, CDR2 SASEGT. Sequenced by immunoSEQ multiplex PCR; TCRdb stores in-frame clones only, minus some. This sample has around 72,000 clones, with about nine tenths found just once. The chain combines TRBV6-1 with TRBJ1-5; perhaps TRBD1 as D (5 bases). Sequencing was carried out using T cells isolated from PBMCs. The clonotype originates from a human donor in good health. Some clones in this sample may be carry-over from other donors' samples. CDR3 region: CASSEWGTRNQPQHF. The CDR3 DNA is TGTGCCAGCAGTGAATGGGGGACTCGCAATCAGCCCCAGCATTTT.